The clone carrying this TCR beta chain was detected many times. These data are taken from a study of T-cell reconstitution after alpha-beta-depleted transplantation in children. The V and J ends lost 10 bases and 6 bases, in that order; junction bases with no gene match: 9. From germline, CDR1 is SNHLY and CDR2 FYNNEI. The CDR3 runs 13 residues. This sample's TCRbeta library carried unique molecular identifier barcodes. TCRdb independently ran MiXCR on the PCR reads; one entry per CDR3 protein. The sample carries about 72,000 distinct CDR3 sequences, 7.3% recorded once. This rearrangement joins TRBV2 to TRBJ2-1; 7 bases match TRBD1. The sequence came from a human donor who donated a stem cell graft to a child with acute lymphoblastic leukemia. Sample: PBMCs from the stem cell graft donor, taken from the stem cell graft. CDR3 region: CAILHRGANEQFF. The CDR3, as DNA: TGTGCCATTTTACACAGGGGAGCCAATGAGCAGTTCTTC. The whole variable domain, filled in from reference TRBV2 and TRBJ2-1, reads EPEVTQTPSHQVTQMGQEVILRCVPISNHLYFYWYRQILGQKVEFLVSFYNNEISEKSEIFDDQFSVERPDGSNFTLKIRSTKLEDSAMYFCAILHRGANEQFFGPGTRLTVL.